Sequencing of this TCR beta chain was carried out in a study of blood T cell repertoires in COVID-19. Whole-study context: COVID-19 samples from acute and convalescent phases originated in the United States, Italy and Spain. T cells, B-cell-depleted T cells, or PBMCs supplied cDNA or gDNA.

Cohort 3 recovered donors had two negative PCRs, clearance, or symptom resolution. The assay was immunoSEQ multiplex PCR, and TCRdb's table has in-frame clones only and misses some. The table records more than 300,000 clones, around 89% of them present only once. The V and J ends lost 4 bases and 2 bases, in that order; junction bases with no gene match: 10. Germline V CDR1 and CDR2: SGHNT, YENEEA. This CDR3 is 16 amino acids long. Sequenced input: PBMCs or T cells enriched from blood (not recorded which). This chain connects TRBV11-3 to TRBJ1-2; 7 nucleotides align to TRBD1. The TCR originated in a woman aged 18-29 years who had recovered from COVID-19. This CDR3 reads CASSCPRGNGNYGYTF. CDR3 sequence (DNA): TGTGCCAGCAGCTGCCCCAGGGGGAATGGGAACTATGGCTACACCTTC.